This TCR beta chain emerged from a study of T cells after yellow fever vaccination. On the study more broadly: It was SMART-Seq v4 Ultra Low Input that prepared the fractions with low cell numbers.

Whole-study findings and limits: A minor fraction of clonotypes spanned both CD4 and CD8 compartments. Abundant clonotypes from the bulk population could contaminate FACS-sorted repertoires.

This clonotype was detected ten times or more. Its antigen is currently unknown. Germline assignment: CDR1 MNHEY and CDR2 SVGAGI. The V and J ends lost 4 bases and 5 bases, in that order; junction bases with no gene match: 4. This CDR3 has 13 amino acids. TCRdb passed the 5' RACE reads through MiXCR, listing each CDR3 protein once. This table holds some 150,000 distinct CDR3 sequences, around 10% found once. The specimen comprised CD8+ T cells sorted from PBMCs, sampled 15 days after the yellow fever booster vaccination. The sequence was collected from a man between 18 and 35 years old who received the YFV17D yellow fever vaccine. The rearrangement joins TRBV6-5 to TRBJ2-7; 8 bases are shared with TRBD1. This chain's CDR3 is CASSSDRGDEQYV. The CDR3 nucleotides are TGTGCCAGCAGTTCCGACAGGGGAGACGAGCAGTACGTC.